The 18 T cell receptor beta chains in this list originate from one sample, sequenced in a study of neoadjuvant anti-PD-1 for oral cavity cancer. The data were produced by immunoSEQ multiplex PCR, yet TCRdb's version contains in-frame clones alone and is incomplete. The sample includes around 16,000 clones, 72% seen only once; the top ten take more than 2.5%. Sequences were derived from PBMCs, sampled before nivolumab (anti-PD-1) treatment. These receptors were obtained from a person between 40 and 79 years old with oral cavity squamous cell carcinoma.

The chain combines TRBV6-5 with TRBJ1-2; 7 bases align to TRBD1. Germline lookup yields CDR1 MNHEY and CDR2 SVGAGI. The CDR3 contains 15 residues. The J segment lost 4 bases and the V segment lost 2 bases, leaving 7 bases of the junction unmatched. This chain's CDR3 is CASSYGQGVIYGYTF. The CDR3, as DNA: TGTGCCAGCAGTTACGGGCAGGGGGTGATCTATGGCTACACCTTC.

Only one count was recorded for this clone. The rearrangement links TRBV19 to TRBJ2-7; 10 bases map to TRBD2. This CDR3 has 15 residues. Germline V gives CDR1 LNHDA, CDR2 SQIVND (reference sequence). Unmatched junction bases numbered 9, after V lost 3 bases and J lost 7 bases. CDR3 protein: CASSMDPAGGREQYF. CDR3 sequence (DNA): TGTGCCAGTAGTATGGACCCAGCGGGGGGGCGAGAGCAGTACTTC. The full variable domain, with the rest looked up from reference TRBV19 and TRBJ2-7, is DGGITQSPKYLFRKEGQNVTLSCEQNLNHDAMYWYRQDPGQGLRLIYYSQIVNDFQKGDIAEGYSVSREKKESFPLTVTSAQKNPTAFYLCASSMDPAGGREQYFGPGTRLTVT.

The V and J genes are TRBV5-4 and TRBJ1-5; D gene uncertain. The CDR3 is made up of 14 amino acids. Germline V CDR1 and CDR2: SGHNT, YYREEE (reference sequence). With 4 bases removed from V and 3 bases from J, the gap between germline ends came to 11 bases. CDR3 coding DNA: TGTGCCAGCAGCCCAGGAGGCTCCAATCAGCCCCAGCATTTT. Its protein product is CASSPGGSNQPQHF.

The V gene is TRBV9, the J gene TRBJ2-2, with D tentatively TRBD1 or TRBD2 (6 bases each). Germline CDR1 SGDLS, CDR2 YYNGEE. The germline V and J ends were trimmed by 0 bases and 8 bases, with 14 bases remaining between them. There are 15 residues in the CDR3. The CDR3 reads CASSVVAGGGGELFF. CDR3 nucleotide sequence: TGTGCCAGCAGCGTAGTGGCCGGGGGCGGTGGGGAGCTGTTTTTT.

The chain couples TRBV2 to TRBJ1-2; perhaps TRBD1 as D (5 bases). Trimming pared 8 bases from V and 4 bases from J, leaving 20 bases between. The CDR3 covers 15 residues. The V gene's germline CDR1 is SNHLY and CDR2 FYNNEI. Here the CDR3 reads CASPGGRASGYGYTF. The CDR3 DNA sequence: TGTGCCAGCCCCGGGGGGAGGGCCTCGGGCTATGGCTACACCTTC.

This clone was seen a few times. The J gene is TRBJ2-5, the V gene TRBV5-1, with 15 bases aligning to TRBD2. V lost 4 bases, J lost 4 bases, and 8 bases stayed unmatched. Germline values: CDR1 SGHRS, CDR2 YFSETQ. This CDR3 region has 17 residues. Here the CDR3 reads CASSLGTSGRILETQYF. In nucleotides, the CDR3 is TGCGCCAGCAGCCTCGGGACTAGCGGGAGGATCTTAGAGACCCAGTACTTC. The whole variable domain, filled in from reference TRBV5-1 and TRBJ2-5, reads KAGVTQTPRYLIKTRGQQVTLSCSPISGHRSVSWYQQTPGQGLQFLFEYFSETQRNKGNFPGRFSGRQFSNSRSEMNVSTLELGDSALYLCASSLGTSGRILETQYFGPGTRLLVL.

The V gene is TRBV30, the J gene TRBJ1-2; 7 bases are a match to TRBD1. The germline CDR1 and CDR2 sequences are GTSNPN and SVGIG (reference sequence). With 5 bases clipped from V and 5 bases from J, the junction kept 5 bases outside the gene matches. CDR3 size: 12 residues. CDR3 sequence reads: CAWDRVRYGYTF. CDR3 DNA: TGTGCCTGGGACAGGGTTCGGTATGGCTACACCTTC.

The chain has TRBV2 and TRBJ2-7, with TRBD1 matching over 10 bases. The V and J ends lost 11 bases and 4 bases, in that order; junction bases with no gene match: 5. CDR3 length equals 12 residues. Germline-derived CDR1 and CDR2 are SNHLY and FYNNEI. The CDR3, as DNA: TGTGCCGGACGGGACAGGGGTTACGAGCAGTACTTC. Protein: CAGRDRGYEQYF.

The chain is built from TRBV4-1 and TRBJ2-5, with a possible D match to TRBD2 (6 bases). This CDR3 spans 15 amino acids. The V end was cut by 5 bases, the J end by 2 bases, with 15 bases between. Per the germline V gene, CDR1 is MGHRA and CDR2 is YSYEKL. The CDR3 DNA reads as TGCGCCAGCAGCGTTCTCGGACTAACGCAAGAGACCCAGTACTTC. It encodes CASSVLGLTQETQYF.

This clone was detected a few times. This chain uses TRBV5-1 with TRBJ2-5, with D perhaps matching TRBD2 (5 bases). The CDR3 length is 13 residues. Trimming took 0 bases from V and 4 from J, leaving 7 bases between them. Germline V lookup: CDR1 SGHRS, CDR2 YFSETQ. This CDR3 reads CASSLASPETQYF. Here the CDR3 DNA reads TGCGCCAGCAGCTTGGCTAGCCCAGAGACCCAGTACTTC.

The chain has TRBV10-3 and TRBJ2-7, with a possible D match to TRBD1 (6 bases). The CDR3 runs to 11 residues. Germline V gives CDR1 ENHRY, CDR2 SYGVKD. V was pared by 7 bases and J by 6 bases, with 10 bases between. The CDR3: CAIKEQGEQYF. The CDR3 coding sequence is TGTGCCATCAAAGAACAGGGCGAGCAGTACTTC.

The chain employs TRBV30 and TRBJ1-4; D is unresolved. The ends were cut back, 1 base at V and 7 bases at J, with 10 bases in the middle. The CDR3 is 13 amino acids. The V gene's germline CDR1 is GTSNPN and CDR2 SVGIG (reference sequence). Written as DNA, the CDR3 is TGTGCCTGGAGTGGGGGATGGGGTGAAAAACTGTTTTTT. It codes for CAWSGGWGEKLFF.

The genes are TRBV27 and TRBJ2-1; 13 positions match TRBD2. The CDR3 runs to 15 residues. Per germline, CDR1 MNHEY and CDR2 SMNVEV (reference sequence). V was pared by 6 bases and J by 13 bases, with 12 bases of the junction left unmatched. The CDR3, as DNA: TGTGCCAGCAGCTCGGGGACTAGCGGGAATGGTGAACAGTTCTTC. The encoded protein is CASSSGTSGNGEQFF.

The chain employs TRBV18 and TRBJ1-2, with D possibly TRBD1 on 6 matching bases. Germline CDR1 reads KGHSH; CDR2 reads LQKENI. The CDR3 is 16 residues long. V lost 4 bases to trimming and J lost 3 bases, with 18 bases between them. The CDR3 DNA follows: TGTGCCAGCTCACGTGATTGGGGGCCCCAGGACTATGGCTACACCTTC. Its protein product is CASSRDWGPQDYGYTF.

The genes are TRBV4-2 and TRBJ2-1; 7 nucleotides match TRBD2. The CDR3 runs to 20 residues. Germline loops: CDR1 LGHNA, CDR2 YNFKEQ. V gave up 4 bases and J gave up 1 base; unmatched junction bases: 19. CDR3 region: CASSRGRLAELLGSYNEQFF. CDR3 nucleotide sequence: TGTGCCAGCAGCCGCGGAAGACTAGCCGAACTTCTAGGATCCTACAATGAGCAGTTCTTC.

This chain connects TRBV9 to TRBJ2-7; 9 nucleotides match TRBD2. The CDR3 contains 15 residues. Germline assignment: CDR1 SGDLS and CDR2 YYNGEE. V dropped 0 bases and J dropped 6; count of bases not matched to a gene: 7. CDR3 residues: CASSVEYSGRLEQYF. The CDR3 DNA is TGTGCCAGCAGCGTAGAGTACAGCGGGAGGCTCGAGCAGTACTTC. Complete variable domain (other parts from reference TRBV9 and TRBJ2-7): DSGVTQTPKHLITATGQRVTLRCSPRSGDLSVYWYQQSLDQGLQFLIQYYNGEERAKGNILERFSAQQFPDLHSELNLSSLELGDSALYFCASSVEYSGRLEQYFGPGTRLTVT.

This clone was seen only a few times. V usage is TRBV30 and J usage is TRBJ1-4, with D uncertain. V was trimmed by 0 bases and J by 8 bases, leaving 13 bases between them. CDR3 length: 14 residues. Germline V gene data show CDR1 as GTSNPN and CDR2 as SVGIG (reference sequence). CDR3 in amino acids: CAWSVKAGGEKLFF. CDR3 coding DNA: TGTGCCTGGAGTGTTAAGGCAGGAGGGGAAAAACTGTTTTTT.

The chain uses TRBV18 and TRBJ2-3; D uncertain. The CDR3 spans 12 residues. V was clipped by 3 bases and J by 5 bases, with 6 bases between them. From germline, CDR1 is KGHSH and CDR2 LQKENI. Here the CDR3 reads CASSPSKDTQYF. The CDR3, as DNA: TGTGCCAGCTCACCTTCTAAAGATACGCAGTATTTT.